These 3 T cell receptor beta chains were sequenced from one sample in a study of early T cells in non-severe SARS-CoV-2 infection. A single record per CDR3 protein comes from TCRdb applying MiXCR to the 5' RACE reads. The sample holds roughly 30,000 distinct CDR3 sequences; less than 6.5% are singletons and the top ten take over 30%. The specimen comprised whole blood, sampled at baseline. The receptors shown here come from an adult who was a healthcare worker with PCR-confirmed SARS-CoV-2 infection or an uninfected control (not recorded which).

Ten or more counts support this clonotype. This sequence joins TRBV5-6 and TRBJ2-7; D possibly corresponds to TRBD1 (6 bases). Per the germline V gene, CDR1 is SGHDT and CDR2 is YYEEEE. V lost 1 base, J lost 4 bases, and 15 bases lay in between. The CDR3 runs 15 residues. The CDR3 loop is CASSLPGAGAYEQYF. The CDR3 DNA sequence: TGTGCCAGCAGCTTGCCAGGGGCCGGGGCGTACGAGCAGTACTTC.

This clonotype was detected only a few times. CDR3 in amino acids: CASSAHRPNSPLHF. The DNA for the CDR3 is TGTGCCAGCAGTGCCCACAGGCCGAATTCACCCCTCCACTTT. The chain carries TRBV7-9 and TRBJ1-6; possible D gene TRBD1, 5 bases. Trimming removed 6 bases at V and 7 bases at J, with 13 bases between. The germline CDR1 and CDR2 sequences are SEHNR and FQNEAQ (reference sequence). The CDR3 length is 14 residues.

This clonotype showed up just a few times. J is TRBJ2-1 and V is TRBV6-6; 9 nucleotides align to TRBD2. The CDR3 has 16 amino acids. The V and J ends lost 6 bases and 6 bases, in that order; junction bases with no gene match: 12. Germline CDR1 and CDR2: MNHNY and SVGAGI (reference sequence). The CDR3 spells CASSRSQRGVTNEQFF. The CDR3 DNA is TGTGCCAGCAGCCGTTCCCAGCGGGGGGTAACCAATGAGCAGTTCTTC.